One TCR beta chain is described in this entry. Per the authors' pipeline: Amplification with reference gene primers provided the estimates of nucleated cell counts. The table came from immunoSEQ multiplex PCR; TCRdb's copy has only in-frame clones and leaves some out. V, J and clone size are those of that table, while D and trimming were read from the DNA. The sample yields approximately 61,000 clones, about 90% seen once. These data belong to a study of blood T cell repertoires in COVID-19. Overall study context: The United States, Italy and Spain supplied acute and convalescent COVID-19 samples.

Sequencing was done on a sample of peripheral blood. The clonotype comes from a woman aged 80 or over with active COVID-19.

CDR3 sequence reads: CASSSYSWGPQPQHF. CDR3 DNA sequence: TGTGCCAGCAGCAGCTACTCCTGGGGGCCTCAGCCCCAGCATTTT. This chain joins TRBV7-9 and TRBJ1-5; D might be TRBD1 (6 bases). The CDR3 extends over 15 amino acids. From germline, CDR1 is SEHNR and CDR2 FQNEAQ (reference sequence). V lost 5 bases, J lost 6 bases, and 17 bases lay in between.